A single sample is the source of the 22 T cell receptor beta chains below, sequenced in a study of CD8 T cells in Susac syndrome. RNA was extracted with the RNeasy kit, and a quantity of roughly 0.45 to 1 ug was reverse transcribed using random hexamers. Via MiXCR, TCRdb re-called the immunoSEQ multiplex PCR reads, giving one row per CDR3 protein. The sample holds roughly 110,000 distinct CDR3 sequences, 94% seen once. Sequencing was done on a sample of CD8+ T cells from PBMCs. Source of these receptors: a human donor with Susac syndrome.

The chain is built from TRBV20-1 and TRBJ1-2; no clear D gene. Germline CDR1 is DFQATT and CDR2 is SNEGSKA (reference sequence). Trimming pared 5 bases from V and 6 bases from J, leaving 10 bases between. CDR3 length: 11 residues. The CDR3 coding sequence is TGCAGTGCTTTTTCCGGGGATGGCTACACCTTC. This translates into CSAFSGDGYTF.

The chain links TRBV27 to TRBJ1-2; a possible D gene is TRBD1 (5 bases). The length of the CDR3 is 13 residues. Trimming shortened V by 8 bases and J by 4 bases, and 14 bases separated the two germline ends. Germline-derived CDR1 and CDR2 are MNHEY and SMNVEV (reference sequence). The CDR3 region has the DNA TGTGCCAGCCGAAGCGGGGGTCCCTATGGCTACACCTTC. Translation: CASRSGGPYGYTF.

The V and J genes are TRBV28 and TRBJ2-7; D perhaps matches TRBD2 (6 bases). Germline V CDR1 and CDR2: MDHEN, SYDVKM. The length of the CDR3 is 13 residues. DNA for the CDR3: TGTGGCTCCCACCGGGGGAGCTCCTACGAGCAGTACTTC. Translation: CGSHRGSSYEQYF.

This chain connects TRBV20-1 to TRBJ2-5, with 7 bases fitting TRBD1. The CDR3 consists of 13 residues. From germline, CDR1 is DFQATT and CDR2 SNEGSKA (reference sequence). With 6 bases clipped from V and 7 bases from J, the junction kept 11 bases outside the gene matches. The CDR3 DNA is TGCAGTGCCGCCGGGACAGAGGATTTGACCCAGTACTTC. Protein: CSAAGTEDLTQYF.

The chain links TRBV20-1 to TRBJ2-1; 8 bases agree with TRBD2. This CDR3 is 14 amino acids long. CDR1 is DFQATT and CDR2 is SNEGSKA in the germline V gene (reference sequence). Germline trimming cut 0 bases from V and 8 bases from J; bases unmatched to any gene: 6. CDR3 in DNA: TGCAGTGCTAGAGATCGTCTAGCGGGTCATGAGCAGTTCTTC. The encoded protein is CSARDRLAGHEQFF.

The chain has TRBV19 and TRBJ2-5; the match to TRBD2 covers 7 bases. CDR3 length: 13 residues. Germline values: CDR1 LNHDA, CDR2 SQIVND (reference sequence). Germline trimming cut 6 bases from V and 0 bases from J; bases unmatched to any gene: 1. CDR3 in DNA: TGTGCCAGTAGACTAGCGTACCAAGAGACCCAGTACTTC. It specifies CASRLAYQETQYF.

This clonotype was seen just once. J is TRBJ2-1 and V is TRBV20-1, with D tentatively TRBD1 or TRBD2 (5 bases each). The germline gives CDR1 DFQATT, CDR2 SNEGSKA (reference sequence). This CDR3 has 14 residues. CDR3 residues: CSASMGVPMDEQFF. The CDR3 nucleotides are TGCAGCGCCTCAATGGGGGTGCCCATGGATGAGCAGTTCTTC.

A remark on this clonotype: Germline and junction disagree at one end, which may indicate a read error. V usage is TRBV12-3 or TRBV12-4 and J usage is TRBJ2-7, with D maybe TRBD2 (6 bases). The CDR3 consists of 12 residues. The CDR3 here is CASSFPSGETHF. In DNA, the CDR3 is TGTGCCAGCAGTTTTCCATCGGGGGAGACTCACTTC.

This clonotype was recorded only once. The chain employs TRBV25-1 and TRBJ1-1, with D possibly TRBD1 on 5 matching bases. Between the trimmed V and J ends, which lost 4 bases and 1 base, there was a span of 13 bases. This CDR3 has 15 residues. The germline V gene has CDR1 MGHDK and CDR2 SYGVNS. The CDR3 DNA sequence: TGTGCCAGCAGTGCAACACAGGCTGGGAACACTGAAGCTTTCTTT. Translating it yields CASSATQAGNTEAFF.

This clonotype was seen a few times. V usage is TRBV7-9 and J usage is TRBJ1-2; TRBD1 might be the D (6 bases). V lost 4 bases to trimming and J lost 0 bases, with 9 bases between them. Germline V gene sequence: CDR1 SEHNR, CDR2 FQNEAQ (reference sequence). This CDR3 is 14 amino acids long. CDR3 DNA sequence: TGTGCCAGCAGCTCGACAGGCGCTAACTATGGCTACACCTTC. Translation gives CASSSTGANYGYTF.

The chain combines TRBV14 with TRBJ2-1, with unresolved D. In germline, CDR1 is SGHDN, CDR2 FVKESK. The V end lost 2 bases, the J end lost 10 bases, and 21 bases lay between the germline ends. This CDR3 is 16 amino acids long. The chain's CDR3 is CASSQNIGVVIEEQFF. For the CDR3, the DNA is TGTGCCAGCAGCCAAAACATCGGAGTAGTTATCGAGGAGCAGTTCTTC. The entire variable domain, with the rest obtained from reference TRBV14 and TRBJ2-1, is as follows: EAGVTQFPSHSVIEKGQTVTLRCDPISGHDNLYWYRRVMGKEIKFLLHFVKESKQDESGMPNNRFLAERTGGTYSTLKVQPAELEDSGVYFCASSQNIGVVIEEQFFGPGTRLTVL.

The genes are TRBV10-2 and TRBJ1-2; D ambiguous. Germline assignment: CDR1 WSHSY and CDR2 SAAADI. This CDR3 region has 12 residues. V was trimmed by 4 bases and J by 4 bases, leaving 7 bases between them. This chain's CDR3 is CASSAGVYGYTF. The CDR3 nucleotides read TGCGCCAGCAGTGCGGGTGTCTATGGCTACACCTTC.

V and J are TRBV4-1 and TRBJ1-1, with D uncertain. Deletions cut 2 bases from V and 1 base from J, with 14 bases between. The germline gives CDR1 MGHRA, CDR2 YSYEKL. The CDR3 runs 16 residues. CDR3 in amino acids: CASSQPLGLGNTEAFF. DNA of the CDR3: TGCGCCAGCAGCCAACCCCTTGGGCTAGGGAACACTGAAGCTTTCTTT.

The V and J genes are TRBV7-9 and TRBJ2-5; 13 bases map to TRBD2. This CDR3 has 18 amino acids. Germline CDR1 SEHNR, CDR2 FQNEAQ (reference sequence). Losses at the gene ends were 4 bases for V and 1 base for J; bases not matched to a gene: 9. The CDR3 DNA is TGTGCCAGCAGCTCACGGACTAGCGGGGGCCCAACCCAAGAGACCCAGTACTTC. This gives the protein CASSSRTSGGPTQETQYF. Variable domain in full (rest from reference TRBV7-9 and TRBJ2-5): DTGVSQNPRHKITKRGQNVTFRCDPISEHNRLYWYRQTLGQGPEFLTYFQNEAQLEKSRLLSDRFSAERPKGSFSTLEIQRTEQGDSAMYLCASSSRTSGGPTQETQYFGPGTRLLVL.

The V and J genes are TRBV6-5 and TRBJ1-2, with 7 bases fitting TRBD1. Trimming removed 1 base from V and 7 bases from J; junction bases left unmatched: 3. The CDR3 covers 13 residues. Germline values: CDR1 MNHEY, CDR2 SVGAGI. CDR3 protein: CASSYWQGGGYTF. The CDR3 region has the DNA TGTGCCAGCAGTTACTGGCAGGGGGGTGGCTACACCTTC.

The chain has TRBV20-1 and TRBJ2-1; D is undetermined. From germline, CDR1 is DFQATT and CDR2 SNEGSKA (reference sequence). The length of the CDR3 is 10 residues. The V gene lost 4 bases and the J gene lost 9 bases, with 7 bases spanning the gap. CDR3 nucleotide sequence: TGCAGTGCTATGCCGGGTGAGCAGTTCTTC. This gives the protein CSAMPGEQFF.

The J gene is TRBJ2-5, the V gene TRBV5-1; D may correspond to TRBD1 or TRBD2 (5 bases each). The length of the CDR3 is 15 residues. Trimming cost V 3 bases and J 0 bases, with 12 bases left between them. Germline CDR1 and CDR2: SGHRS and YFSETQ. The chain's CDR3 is CASSSGTSYQETQYF. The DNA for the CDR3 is TGCGCCAGCAGCTCGGGGACCTCGTACCAAGAGACCCAGTACTTC.

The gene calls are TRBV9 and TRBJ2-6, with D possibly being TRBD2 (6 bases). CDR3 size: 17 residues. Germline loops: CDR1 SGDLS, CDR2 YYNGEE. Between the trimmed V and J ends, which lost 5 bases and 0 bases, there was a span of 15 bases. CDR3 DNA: TGTGCCAGCAGAGGGTCGGGGGAACACTCTGGGGCCAACGTCCTGACTTTC. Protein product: CASRGSGEHSGANVLTF. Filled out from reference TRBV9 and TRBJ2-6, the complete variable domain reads DSGVTQTPKHLITATGQRVTLRCSPRSGDLSVYWYQQSLDQGLQFLIQYYNGEERAKGNILERFSAQQFPDLHSELNLSSLELGDSALYFCASRGSGEHSGANVLTFGAGSRLTVL.

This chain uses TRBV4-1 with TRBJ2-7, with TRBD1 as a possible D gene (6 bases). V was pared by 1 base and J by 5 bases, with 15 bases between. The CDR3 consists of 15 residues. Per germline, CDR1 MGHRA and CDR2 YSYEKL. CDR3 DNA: TGCGCCAGCAGCCAAGTTGCTAGGGGGATCGACGAGCAGTACTTC. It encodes CASSQVARGIDEQYF.

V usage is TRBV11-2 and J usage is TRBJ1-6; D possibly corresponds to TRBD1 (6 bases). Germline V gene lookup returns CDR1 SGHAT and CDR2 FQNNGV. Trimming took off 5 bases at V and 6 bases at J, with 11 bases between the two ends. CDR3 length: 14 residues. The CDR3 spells CASSTGQTNSPLHF. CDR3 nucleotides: TGTGCCAGCAGCACGGGACAAACTAATTCACCCCTCCACTTT.

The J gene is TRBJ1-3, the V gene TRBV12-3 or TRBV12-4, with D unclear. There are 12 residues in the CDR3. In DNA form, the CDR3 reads TGTGTCACGGCTGGATCTGGAAACACCATATATTTT. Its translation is CVTAGSGNTIYF.

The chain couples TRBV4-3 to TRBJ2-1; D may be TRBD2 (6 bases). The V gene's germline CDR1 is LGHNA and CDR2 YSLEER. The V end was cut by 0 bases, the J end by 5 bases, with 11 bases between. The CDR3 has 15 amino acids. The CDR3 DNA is TGCGCCAGCAGCCAAGAAAAACTAGCCCACAATGAGCAGTTCTTC. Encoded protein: CASSQEKLAHNEQFF.